This TCR beta chain was recorded in a study of T cells in Graves' hyperthyroidism and ophthalmopathy. Study overall: At initial diagnosis, before any treatment had begun, peripheral blood was obtained. Study observations and caveats: Blood samples included most of the expanded thyroid clonotypes exceeding 0.001.

The investigators amplified TCR beta CDR3 regions from RNA transcripts. The HTBI primer set drove a first-round RT-PCR of the TCR CDR3. Via MiXCR, TCRdb re-called the multiplex PCR reads, giving one row per CDR3 protein. The data hold roughly 650,000 distinct CDR3 sequences, with roughly 16% observed a single time. Diagnosis rested on symptoms, serum thyroxine and TRAb, thyroid ultrasound, and orbital computed tomography. To note about this clonotype: Its antigen remains unknown.

Trimming took off 5 bases at V and 5 bases at J, with 22 bases between the two ends. CDR1 is SGHVS, CDR2 FQNEAQ, per germline. The CDR3 consists of 17 residues. Input material: blood. J is TRBJ1-5 and V is TRBV7-8; tentative D call: TRBD1 (6 bases). The sequence was collected from a woman in her forties with Graves' ophthalmopathy. CDR3 residues: CASSASWGGLPYQPQHF. The DNA of the CDR3 is TGTGCCAGCAGCGCGAGCTGGGGGGGGCTACCTTATCAGCCCCAGCATTTT.